Listed below are T cell receptor beta chains from one sample, sequenced in a study of OX40 agonist ivuxolimab in advanced cancers. Clones were sequenced by immunoSEQ multiplex PCR, and TCRdb holds only the in-frame ones, with some missing. The table records 25,000 to 35,000 clones, roughly 74% of them present only once. Sequenced material: CD4+ or CD8+ T cells sorted from blood, taken in a trial of the OX40 agonist ivuxolimab. The origin of the receptors is an adult with an advanced solid tumor such as melanoma, head and neck, liver or kidney cancer. Each CDR3 is given with its conserved first and last residue. Each record gives: J gene, D gene, clone size, V gene, CDR3 DNA, CDR3 protein. D genes are given only for firm matches. Clone size, where shown, is once, few, many, or a class for clones that have expanded.

j_call: TRBJ2-7; d_call: TRBD1; clone_size: few; v_call: TRBV10-1; cdr3_nt: TGCGCCAGCAGTAGGTCAGGGGGCTACGAGCAGTACTTC; cdr3_aa: CASSRSGGYEQYF
j_call: TRBJ1-2; d_call: TRBD1; clone_size: .; v_call: TRBV6-5; cdr3_nt: TGTGCCAGCAGCCCCCCGACAGGGTACTATGGCTACACCTTC; cdr3_aa: CASSPPTGYYGYTF
j_call: TRBJ1-2; d_call: .; clone_size: .; v_call: TRBV7-9; cdr3_nt: TGTGCCAGCAGCAGCTGGGACACGACGATTGATGGCTACACCTTC; cdr3_aa: CASSSWDTTIDGYTF
j_call: TRBJ2-7; d_call: TRBD1; clone_size: few; v_call: TRBV27; cdr3_nt: TGTGCCAGCTCTGGTCCGGGACAGGGGTACAACGAGCAGTACTTC; cdr3_aa: CASSGPGQGYNEQYF
j_call: TRBJ2-1; d_call: .; clone_size: .; v_call: TRBV10-1; cdr3_nt: TGCGCCAGCAGTGATACAGGCCCAGGGGTATATGAGCAGTTCTTC; cdr3_aa: CASSDTGPGVYEQFF
j_call: TRBJ2-2; d_call: .; clone_size: .; v_call: TRBV5-8; cdr3_nt: TGTGCCAGCAGCTTAGGGGCCGCTGGAGGGGAGCTGTTTTTT; cdr3_aa: CASSLGAAGGELFF
j_call: TRBJ2-2; d_call: TRBD1; clone_size: .; v_call: TRBV2; cdr3_nt: TGTGCCAGCAAGGCAGGGGGCAGCACCGGGGAGCTGTTTTTT; cdr3_aa: CASKAGGSTGELFF
j_call: TRBJ2-5; d_call: TRBD1; clone_size: few; v_call: TRBV12-5; cdr3_nt: TGTGCTAGTGGTTTGCCGGACAGGGTGGAGACCCAGTACTTC; cdr3_aa: CASGLPDRVETQYF
j_call: TRBJ2-6; d_call: .; clone_size: .; v_call: TRBV4-1; cdr3_nt: TGCGCCAGCAGCCAAGGGACAGCGTTTTCCTCTGGGGCCAACGTCCTGACTTTC; cdr3_aa: CASSQGTAFSSGANVLTF
j_call: TRBJ1-4; d_call: .; clone_size: .; v_call: TRBV7-2; cdr3_nt: TGTGCCAGCAGCCCACGCCAGACAGCCTTAAATGAAAAACTGTTTTTT; cdr3_aa: CASSPRQTALNEKLFF
j_call: TRBJ2-3; d_call: .; clone_size: .; v_call: TRBV6-6; cdr3_nt: TGTGCCACCAGGGGCGGCTCATCAGATACGCAGTATTTT; cdr3_aa: CATRGGSSDTQYF
j_call: TRBJ1-1; d_call: .; clone_size: .; v_call: TRBV6-6; cdr3_nt: TGTGCCAGCAGACGGGAGGGAATGAACACTGAAGCTTTCTTT; cdr3_aa: CASRREGMNTEAFF
j_call: TRBJ1-6; d_call: .; clone_size: few; v_call: TRBV7-2; cdr3_nt: TGTGCCAGCAGCTTAGAAGGGATTGGGGGTTCACCCCTCCACTTT; cdr3_aa: CASSLEGIGGSPLHF
j_call: TRBJ2-5; d_call: TRBD1; clone_size: .; v_call: TRBV7-9; cdr3_nt: TGTGCCAGCAGCCTAGACAGGGGACAGACCCAGTACTTC; cdr3_aa: CASSLDRGQTQYF
j_call: TRBJ1-6; d_call: .; clone_size: .; v_call: TRBV4-2; cdr3_nt: TGTGCCAGCAGCTTGAGTCCCGGGCAGGGGTGGAATTCACCCCTCCACTTT; cdr3_aa: CASSLSPGQGWNSPLHF
j_call: TRBJ1-3; d_call: .; clone_size: .; v_call: TRBV28; cdr3_nt: TGTGCCAGCAGTCCGTGGAGTCAGGAAAACACCATATATTTT; cdr3_aa: CASSPWSQENTIYF
j_call: TRBJ2-1; d_call: TRBD2; clone_size: few; v_call: TRBV6-5; cdr3_nt: TGTGCCAGCAGTTCTAGCGGGGGGCCAAACAATGAGCAGTTCTTC; cdr3_aa: CASSSSGGPNNEQFF
j_call: TRBJ1-6; d_call: .; clone_size: .; v_call: TRBV28; cdr3_nt: TGTGCCAGCAGTATCAGGGGTTTGTGGTCACCCCTCCACTTT; cdr3_aa: CASSIRGLWSPLHF
j_call: TRBJ1-4; d_call: .; clone_size: .; v_call: TRBV2; cdr3_nt: TGTGCCACGCGGAGGAGTGTCCTGGATGAAAAACTGTTTTTT; cdr3_aa: CATRRSVLDEKLFF
j_call: TRBJ2-7; d_call: .; clone_size: .; v_call: TRBV6-1; cdr3_nt: TGTGCCAGCGACCGGGACGGCTACGAGCAGTACTTC; cdr3_aa: CASDRDGYEQYF
j_call: TRBJ1-1; d_call: .; clone_size: .; v_call: TRBV6-1; cdr3_nt: TGTGCCAGCAGTAAGAGATATGGGGTTACTGAAGCTTTCTTT; cdr3_aa: CASSKRYGVTEAFF